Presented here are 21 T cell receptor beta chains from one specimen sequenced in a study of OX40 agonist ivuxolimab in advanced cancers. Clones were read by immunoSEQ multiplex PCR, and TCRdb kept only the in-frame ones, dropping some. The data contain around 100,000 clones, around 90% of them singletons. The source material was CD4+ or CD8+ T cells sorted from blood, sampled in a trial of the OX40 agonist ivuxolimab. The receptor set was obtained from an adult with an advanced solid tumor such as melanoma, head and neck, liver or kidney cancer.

CDR3 amino acids: CASRGYNEQFF. CDR3 sequence (DNA): TGTGCCAGCAGGGGGTACAATGAGCAGTTCTTC. This chain uses TRBV28 with TRBJ2-1; no clear D. Between the trimmed V and J ends, which lost 6 bases and 4 bases, there was a span of 4 bases. CDR1 MDHEN and CDR2 SYDVKM come from the germline V gene. The CDR3 totals 11 residues.

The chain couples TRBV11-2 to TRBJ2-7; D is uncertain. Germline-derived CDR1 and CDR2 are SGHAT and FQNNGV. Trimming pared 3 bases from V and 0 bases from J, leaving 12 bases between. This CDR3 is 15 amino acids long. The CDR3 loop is CASSFLMASSYEQYF. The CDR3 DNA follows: TGTGCCAGCAGCTTTTTAATGGCAAGCTCCTACGAGCAGTACTTC.

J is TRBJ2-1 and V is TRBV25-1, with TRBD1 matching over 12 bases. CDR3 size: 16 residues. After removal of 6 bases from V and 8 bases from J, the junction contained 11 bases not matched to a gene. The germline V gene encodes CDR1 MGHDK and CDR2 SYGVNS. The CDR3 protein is CASSADGTGGAYEQFF. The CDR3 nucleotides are TGTGCCAGCAGCGCTGACGGGACAGGGGGCGCTTATGAGCAGTTCTTC. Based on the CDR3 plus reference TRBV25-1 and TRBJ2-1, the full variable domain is EADIYQTPRYLVIGTGKKITLECSQTMGHDKMYWYQQDPGMELHLIHYSYGVNSTEKGDLSSESTVSRIRTEHFPLTLESARPSHTSQYLCASSADGTGGAYEQFFGPGTRLTVL.

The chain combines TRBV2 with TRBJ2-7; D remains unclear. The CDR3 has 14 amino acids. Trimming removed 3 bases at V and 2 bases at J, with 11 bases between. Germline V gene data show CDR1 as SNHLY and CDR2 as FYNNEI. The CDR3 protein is CASSDGNYPYEQYF. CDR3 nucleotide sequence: TGTGCCAGCAGTGACGGCAACTACCCCTACGAGCAGTACTTC.

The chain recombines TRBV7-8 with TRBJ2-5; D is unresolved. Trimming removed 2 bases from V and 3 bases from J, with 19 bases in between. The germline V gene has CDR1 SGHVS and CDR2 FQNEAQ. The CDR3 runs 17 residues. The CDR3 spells CASSLNQWASSKETQYF. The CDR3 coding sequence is TGTGCCAGCAGCTTAAATCAGTGGGCATCCTCTAAAGAGACCCAGTACTTC.

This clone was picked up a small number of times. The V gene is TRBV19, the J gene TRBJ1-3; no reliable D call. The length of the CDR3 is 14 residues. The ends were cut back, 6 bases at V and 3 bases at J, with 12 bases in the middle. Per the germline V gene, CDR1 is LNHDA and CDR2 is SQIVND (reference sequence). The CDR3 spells CASSYLGFGNTIYF. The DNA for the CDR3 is TGTGCCAGTAGCTACCTCGGCTTTGGAAACACCATATATTTT.

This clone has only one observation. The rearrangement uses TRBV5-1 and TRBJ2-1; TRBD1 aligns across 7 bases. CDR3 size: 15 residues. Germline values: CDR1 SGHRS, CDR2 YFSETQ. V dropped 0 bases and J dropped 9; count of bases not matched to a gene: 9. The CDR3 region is CASSLADQNRGEQFF. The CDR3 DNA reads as TGCGCCAGCAGCTTGGCCGACCAAAACAGGGGTGAGCAGTTCTTC.

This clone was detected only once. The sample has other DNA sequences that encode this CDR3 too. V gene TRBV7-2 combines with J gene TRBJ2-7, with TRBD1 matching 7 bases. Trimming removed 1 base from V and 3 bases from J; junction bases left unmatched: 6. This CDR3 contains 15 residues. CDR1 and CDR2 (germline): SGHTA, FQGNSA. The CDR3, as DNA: TGTGCCAGCAGCTTAGTACTGGGACAGTTCTACGAGCAGTACTTC. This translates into CASSLVLGQFYEQYF.

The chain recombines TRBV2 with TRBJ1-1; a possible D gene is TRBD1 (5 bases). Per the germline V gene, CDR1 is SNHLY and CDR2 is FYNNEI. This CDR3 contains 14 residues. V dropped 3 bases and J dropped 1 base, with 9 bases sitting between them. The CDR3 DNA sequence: TGTGCCAGCAGTGAGCAGGGACCGAACACTGAAGCTTTCTTT. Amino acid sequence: CASSEQGPNTEAFF.

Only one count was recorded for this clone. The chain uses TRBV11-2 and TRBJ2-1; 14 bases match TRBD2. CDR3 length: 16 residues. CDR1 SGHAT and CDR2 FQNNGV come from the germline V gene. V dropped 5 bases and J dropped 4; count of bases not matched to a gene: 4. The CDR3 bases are TGTGCCAGCAGCCTCAGACTAGCGGGAGGGTACAATGAGCAGTTCTTC. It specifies CASSLRLAGGYNEQFF.

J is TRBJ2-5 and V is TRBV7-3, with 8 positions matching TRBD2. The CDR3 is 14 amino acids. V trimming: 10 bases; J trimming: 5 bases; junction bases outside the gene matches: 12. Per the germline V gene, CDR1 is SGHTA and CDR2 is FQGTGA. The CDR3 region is CATKLAAGSETQYF. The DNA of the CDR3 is TGTGCCACGAAACTAGCGGCCGGATCCGAGACCCAGTACTTC.

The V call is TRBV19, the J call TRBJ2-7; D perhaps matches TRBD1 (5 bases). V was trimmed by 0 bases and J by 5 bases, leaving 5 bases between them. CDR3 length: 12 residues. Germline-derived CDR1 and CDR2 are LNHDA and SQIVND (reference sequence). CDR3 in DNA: TGTGCCAGTAGTATAGACAGGGACGAGCAGTACTTC. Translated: CASSIDRDEQYF.

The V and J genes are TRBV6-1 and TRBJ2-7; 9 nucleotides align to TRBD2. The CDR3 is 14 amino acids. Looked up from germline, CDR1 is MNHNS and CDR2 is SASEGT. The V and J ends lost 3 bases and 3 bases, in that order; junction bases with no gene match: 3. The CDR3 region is CASSEASGDYEQYF. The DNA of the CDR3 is TGTGCCAGCAGTGAGGCTAGCGGGGACTACGAGCAGTACTTC.

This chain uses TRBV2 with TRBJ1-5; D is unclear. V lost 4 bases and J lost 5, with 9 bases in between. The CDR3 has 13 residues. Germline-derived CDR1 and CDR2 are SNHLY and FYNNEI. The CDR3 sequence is CASSGGIDQPQHF. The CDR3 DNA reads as TGTGCCAGCAGTGGAGGGATCGATCAGCCCCAGCATTTT.

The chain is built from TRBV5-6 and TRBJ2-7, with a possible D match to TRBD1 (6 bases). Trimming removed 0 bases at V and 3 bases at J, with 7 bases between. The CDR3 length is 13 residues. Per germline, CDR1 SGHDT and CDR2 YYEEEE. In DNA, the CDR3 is TGTGCCAGCAGCTTGGGGACAGTCTACGAGCAGTACTTC. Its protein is CASSLGTVYEQYF.

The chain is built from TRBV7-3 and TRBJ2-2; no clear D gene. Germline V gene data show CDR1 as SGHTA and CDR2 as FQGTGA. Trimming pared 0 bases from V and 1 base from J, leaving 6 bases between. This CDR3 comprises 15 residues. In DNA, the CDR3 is TGTGCCAGCAGCTTAACTAGTGGGAACACCGGGGAGCTGTTTTTT. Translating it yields CASSLTSGNTGELFF.

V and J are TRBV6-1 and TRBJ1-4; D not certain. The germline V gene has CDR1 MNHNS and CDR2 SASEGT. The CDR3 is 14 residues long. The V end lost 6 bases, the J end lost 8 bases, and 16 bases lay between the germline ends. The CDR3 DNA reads TGTGCCAGCAGCTTTGCAGGCCCCCACGAAAAACTGTTTTTT. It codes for CASSFAGPHEKLFF.

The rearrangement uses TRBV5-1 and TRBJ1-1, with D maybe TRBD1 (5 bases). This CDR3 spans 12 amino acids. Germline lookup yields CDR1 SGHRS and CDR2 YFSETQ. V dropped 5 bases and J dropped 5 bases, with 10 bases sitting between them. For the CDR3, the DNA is TGCGCCAGCAGAAAGGAGGGGACTGAAGCTTTCTTT. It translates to CASRKEGTEAFF.

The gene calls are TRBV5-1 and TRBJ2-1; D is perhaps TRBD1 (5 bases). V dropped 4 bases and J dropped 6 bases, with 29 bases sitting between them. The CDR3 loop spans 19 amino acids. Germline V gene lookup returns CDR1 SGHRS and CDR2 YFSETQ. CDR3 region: CASSGQGVPSSLTGNEQFF. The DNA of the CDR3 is TGCGCCAGCAGCGGGCAAGGGGTCCCTTCCTCCCTTACTGGCAATGAGCAGTTCTTC.

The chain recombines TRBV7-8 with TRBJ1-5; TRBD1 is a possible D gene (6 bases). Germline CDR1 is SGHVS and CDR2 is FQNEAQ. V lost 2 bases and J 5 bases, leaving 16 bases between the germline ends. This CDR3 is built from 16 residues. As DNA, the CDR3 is TGTGCCAGCAGCTTAAGGGGGAGGGGGATCTATCAGCCCCAGCATTTT. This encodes CASSLRGRGIYQPQHF.

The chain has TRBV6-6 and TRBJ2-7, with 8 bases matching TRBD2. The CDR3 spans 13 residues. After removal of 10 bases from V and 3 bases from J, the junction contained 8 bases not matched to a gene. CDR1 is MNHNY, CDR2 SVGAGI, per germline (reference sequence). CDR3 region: CATHSRGGYEQYF. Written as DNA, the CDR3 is TGTGCCACACACTCCCGGGGGGGCTACGAGCAGTACTTC.